The 17 T cell receptor beta chains presented below share a single source sample, sequenced in a study of cytomegalovirus exposure and HLA in healthy donors. PCR was performed using 60 Vbeta and 13 Jbeta primers. The method was immunoSEQ multiplex PCR; TCRdb's version includes in-frame clones alone and lacks a portion of them. The data hold some 120,000 clones, with about three quarters observed a single time. The sequenced sample consisted of PBMCs. The receptors originated from a woman aged 55-69 years in good health and CMV-seropositive.

The CDR3 loop reads CASSKAGLIYGYTF. The CDR3 DNA reads TGTGCCAGTAGTAAGGCGGGACTCATCTATGGCTACACCTTC. This chain joins TRBV19 and TRBJ1-2; D is possibly TRBD1 (5 bases). The CDR3 consists of 14 residues. V lost 4 bases, J lost 4 bases, and 13 bases lay in between. Per the germline V gene, CDR1 is LNHDA and CDR2 is SQIVND (reference sequence).

Notes on this clone: Other DNA sequences in this specimen translate into the identical CDR3. The rearrangement joins TRBV1 to TRBJ2-5; the listed D gene, TRBD2, was not tested against the DNA. TRBV1 constitutes a pseudogene. The CDR3 loop spans 15 amino acids. In DNA, the CDR3 is TGCACCAGCAGCCTCGGGACTAGCGGGAAAGAGACCCAGTACTTC. Amino acid sequence: CTSSLGTSGKETQYF.

This clone was observed a few times. The chain has TRBV5-1 and TRBJ2-1; 11 bases map to TRBD2. The CDR3 loop spans 17 amino acids. The germline V gene encodes CDR1 SGHRS and CDR2 YFSETQ. The V and J ends lost 0 bases and 10 bases, in that order; junction bases with no gene match: 12. CDR3 nucleotides: TGCGCCAGCAGCTTGGCGGCGGGAACTAGCGGGAGCTGGGAGCAGTTCTTC. Protein sequence: CASSLAAGTSGSWEQFF. The full variable domain, in which reference TRBV5-1 and TRBJ2-1 provide the parts outside the CDR3, is KAGVTQTPRYLIKTRGQQVTLSCSPISGHRSVSWYQQTPGQGLQFLFEYFSETQRNKGNFPGRFSGRQFSNSRSEMNVSTLELGDSALYLCASSLAAGTSGSWEQFFGPGTRLTVL.

This clone turned up a few times. The J gene is TRBJ2-6, the V gene TRBV23-1; a weak D match, TRBD2 (7 bases). TRBV23-1 is reported as an ORF; its role is uncertain. The CDR3 is made up of 18 amino acids. Trimming cost V 10 bases and J 0 bases, with 22 bases left between them. Written as DNA, the CDR3 is TGCGCCAAACACAGGGAGGGACACAAACCCTCTGGGGCCAACGTCCTGACTTTC. This codes for CAKHREGHKPSGANVLTF.

The table lists this clone with a count of one. This chain uses TRBV7-9 with TRBJ1-2; D gene ambiguous. V was pared by 5 bases and J by 2 bases, with 12 bases between. Germline lookup yields CDR1 SEHNR and CDR2 FQNEAQ (reference sequence). CDR3 length: 14 amino acids. CDR3 sequence reads: CASSPRLLNYGYTF. The CDR3 DNA is TGTGCCAGCAGCCCTCGACTCCTAAACTATGGCTACACCTTC.

This clone was seen more than once but under ten times. The V call is TRBV5-5, the J call TRBJ2-1; 11 nucleotides line up with TRBD2. The CDR3 spans 15 residues. The junction had 7 bases not matched to a gene; V was cut back by 4 bases and J by 7 bases. Germline V lookup: CDR1 SGHKS, CDR2 YYEKEE (reference sequence). CDR3 bases: TGTGCCAGCAGCAAACAGGGACTAGCGGTGAATGAGCAGTTCTTC. Protein product: CASSKQGLAVNEQFF.

This clone was detected a few times. The chain links TRBV5-4 to TRBJ2-5, with a tentative D call TRBD2 (6 bases). The CDR3 is 14 amino acids. The ends were cut back, 4 bases at V and 2 bases at J, with 12 bases in the middle. Germline assignment: CDR1 SGHNT and CDR2 YYREEE (reference sequence). CDR3 DNA: TGTGCCAGCAGCCCGGCGGGGATACAAGAGACCCAGTACTTC. The encoded protein is CASSPAGIQETQYF.

This clone has just one count. The chain has TRBV11-2 and TRBJ2-1; D is possibly TRBD2 (6 bases). The germline gives CDR1 SGHAT, CDR2 FQNNGV. The CDR3 spans 15 residues. The V end was cut by 5 bases, the J end by 0 bases, with 11 bases between. This CDR3 is CASSPAGSSYNEQFF. CDR3 DNA: TGTGCCAGCAGCCCTGCGGGGAGCTCCTACAATGAGCAGTTCTTC.

The CDR3 DNA reads as TGTGCCAGCAGTTTACGTGTTGGCAGTGGCTACACCTTC. It translates to CASSLRVGSGYTF. The rearrangement uses TRBV28 and TRBJ1-2, with D hard to call. Germline CDR1 and CDR2: MDHEN and SYDVKM. The CDR3 consists of 13 residues. Trimming took off 2 bases at V and 7 bases at J, with 11 bases between the two ends.

The V gene is TRBV5-1, the J gene TRBJ2-2; 9 bases map to TRBD1. Germline CDR1 is SGHRS and CDR2 is YFSETQ. The CDR3 sequence is 16 residues long. The J segment lost 2 bases and the V segment lost 6 bases, leaving 8 bases of the junction unmatched. The CDR3 DNA is TGCGCCAGCAAACCGGGACAGGGCCTAAACACCGGGGAGCTGTTTTTT. It translates to CASKPGQGLNTGELFF.

V is TRBV11-3 and J is TRBJ2-1; TRBD1 might be the D (5 bases). Trimming took 1 base from V and 5 from J, leaving 9 bases between them. The CDR3 sequence is 14 residues long. Germline V lookup: CDR1 SGHNT, CDR2 YENEEA. The CDR3 reads CASSLVGRDNEQFF. CDR3 nucleotides: TGTGCCAGCAGCTTAGTAGGCAGGGACAATGAGCAGTTCTTC.

This clone was picked up one time. The chain employs TRBV9 and TRBJ1-1; D not resolved. This CDR3 comprises 16 residues. CDR1 SGDLS and CDR2 YYNGEE come from the germline V gene. Trimming cost V 0 bases and J 0 bases, with 12 bases left between them. The CDR3 bases are TGTGCCAGCAGCGTAGGAGGTGAGGGAATGAACACTGAAGCTTTCTTT. As protein: CASSVGGEGMNTEAFF.

V is TRBV18 and J is TRBJ1-1; 9 nucleotides agree with TRBD1. With 6 bases clipped from V and 6 bases from J, the junction kept 5 bases outside the gene matches. The germline V gene encodes CDR1 KGHSH and CDR2 LQKENI. The CDR3 loop spans 13 amino acids. CDR3 coding DNA: TGTGCCAGCTCTCCCGGGACAGGGTCTGAAGCTTTCTTT. It is translated as CASSPGTGSEAFF.

This clone was counted once. CDR3 DNA: TGCGCCAGCAGCGAGGGCGTTCCGGGACAGGGGGCGTATGGCTACACCTTC. It codes for CASSEGVPGQGAYGYTF. The genes are TRBV5-1 and TRBJ1-2; 12 bases match TRBD1. Germline loops: CDR1 SGHRS, CDR2 YFSETQ. This CDR3 region has 17 residues. V shed 4 bases and J 5 bases; nucleotides not matched to a gene: 12.

The table lists this clone with a count of one. The chain employs TRBV7-2 and TRBJ1-5; 9 positions agree with TRBD1. The CDR3 loop spans 16 amino acids. The V segment lost 0 bases and the J segment 6 bases; nucleotides outside the gene matches: 6. The germline V gene encodes CDR1 SGHTA and CDR2 FQGNSA. CDR3 protein: CASSLAGTGIVQPQHF. The CDR3 coding sequence is TGTGCCAGCAGCTTAGCAGGGACAGGGATTGTTCAGCCCCAGCATTTT. Based on the CDR3 plus reference TRBV7-2 and TRBJ1-5, the full variable domain is GAGVSQSPSNKVTEKGKDVELRCDPISGHTALYWYRQSLGQGLEFLIYFQGNSAPDKSGLPSDRFSAERTGGSVSTLTIQRTQQEDSAVYLCASSLAGTGIVQPQHFGDGTRLSIL.

This clone was counted a single time. The CDR3 region has the DNA TGTGCCTGGCAAGCTTTGGGGGGTCTCGGAAACACCATATATTTT. Residues: CAWQALGGLGNTIYF. The genes are TRBV30 and TRBJ1-3; D possibly corresponds to TRBD1 (5 bases). The CDR3 has 15 residues. Deletions cut 5 bases from V and 4 bases from J, with 18 bases between. The germline V gene has CDR1 GTSNPN and CDR2 SVGIG (reference sequence). The whole variable domain, remainder taken from reference TRBV30 and TRBJ1-3, is SQTIHQWPATLVQPVGSPLSLECTVEGTSNPNLYWYRQAAGRGLQLLFYSVGIGQISSEVPQNLSASRPQDRQFILSSKKLLLSDSGFYLCAWQALGGLGNTIYFGEGSWLTVV.

V is TRBV6-1 and J is TRBJ2-5; 11 nucleotides line up with TRBD2. Looked up from germline, CDR1 is MNHNS and CDR2 is SASEGT. V was clipped by 7 bases and J by 5 bases; unmatched bases: 6. The CDR3 contains 14 residues. CDR3 sequence reads: CASTFSSGGETQYF. DNA of the CDR3: TGTGCCAGCACTTTCTCTAGCGGGGGGGAGACCCAGTACTTC.